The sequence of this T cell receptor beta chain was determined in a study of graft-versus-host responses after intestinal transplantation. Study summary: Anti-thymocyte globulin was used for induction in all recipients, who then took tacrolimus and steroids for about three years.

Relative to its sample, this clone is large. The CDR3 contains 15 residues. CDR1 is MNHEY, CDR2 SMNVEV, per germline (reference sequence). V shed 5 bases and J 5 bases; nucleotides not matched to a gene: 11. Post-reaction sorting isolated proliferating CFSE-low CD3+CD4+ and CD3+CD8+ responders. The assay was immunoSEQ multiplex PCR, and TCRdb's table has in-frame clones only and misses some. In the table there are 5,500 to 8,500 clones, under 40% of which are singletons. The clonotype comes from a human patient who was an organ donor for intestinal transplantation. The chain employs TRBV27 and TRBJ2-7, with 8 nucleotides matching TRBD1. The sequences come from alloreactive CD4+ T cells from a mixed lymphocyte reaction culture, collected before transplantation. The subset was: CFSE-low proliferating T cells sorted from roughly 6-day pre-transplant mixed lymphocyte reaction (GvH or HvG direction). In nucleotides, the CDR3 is TGTGCCAGCAGTCTTCGACAGGGGATCAGCCACGAGCAGTACTTC. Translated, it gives CASSLRQGISHEQYF.